This T cell receptor (beta chain) was sequenced during a study of cytomegalovirus exposure and HLA in healthy donors. General study results and limits: HLA alleles showed associations with about 15,000 TCR beta sequences in a later analysis, at a 0.05 false discovery rate.

This CDR3 comprises 13 residues. The germline V gene encodes CDR1 SEHNR and CDR2 FQNEAQ (reference sequence). V was pared by 1 base and J by 5 bases, with 9 bases between. PCR used 60 Vbeta primers and 13 Jbeta primers. Profiling relied on immunoSEQ multiplex PCR, and the TCRdb table lists in-frame clones only, not all of them. Of approximately 130,000 clones in the sample, about 86% were seen once. As regards this clone: Its matching antigen is unknown.

Each of the donors was a healthy bone marrow donor. Donors likely had unrecorded immune exposures despite being nominally healthy when sampled. V is TRBV7-9 and J is TRBJ2-7, with D possibly TRBD1 on 6 matching bases. Sequencing was done on a sample of PBMCs. The sequence derives from a man younger than 35 in good health and CMV-seronegative. In DNA, the CDR3 is TGTGCCAGCAGCTTAGGGGGGCGGAACGAGCAGTACTTC. This encodes CASSLGGRNEQYF.